This section outlines one T cell receptor beta chain sequence together with its context. Ten or more counts support this clonotype. Its antigen is not yet known. No much larger clone is present one base from it, and per-base qualities are unavailable. These data come from a study of T cells in Graves' hyperthyroidism and ophthalmopathy (dated by TCRdb to between 2018 and 2020). Background on the whole study: Peripheral blood samples were taken at initial diagnosis, before any treatment was given. The paper reports TCR Vbeta CDR3 sequencing of approximately 140 peripheral blood samples: under 45 ophthalmopathy, roughly 74 hyperthyroidism and around 17 progressor patients. The roughly 100 discovery patients were randomly divided into training and test sets at a 7:3 ratio. Prospective prediction of ophthalmopathy was tested in an independent validation cohort of 18 hyperthyroidism patients and 15 to 17 patients who later progressed to ophthalmopathy. In more than five Graves' hyperthyroidism patients, the study also compared T-cell repertoires from thyroid tissue with T-cell repertoires from blood. A discovery cohort of about 95 patients, approximately 45 with Graves' ophthalmopathy and 55 to 60 with stable Graves' hyperthyroidism, was used to find distinguishing TCR V-J signatures. Once sampling was done, hyperthyroidism patients were given methimazole at a starting dose of 30 mg daily, whereas ophthalmopathy patients were given high-dose intravenous methylprednisolone. What the study reported, not specific to this receptor: Blood samples also contained most of the expanded thyroid clonotypes (frequency above 0.001), which suggests that blood repertoires may reflect thyroid immune responses. In validation, progression to ophthalmopathy was predicted by the model with roughly 69% sensitivity and roughly 72% specificity, a median of approximately 6.5 months before onset. Ophthalmopathy was separated from stable hyperthyroidism by a 13 V-J signature model, with approximately 90% sensitivity and about 81% specificity obtained in cross-validation and 80%/75% obtained in testing. No statistical method was used to set the sample size in advance, and investigators knew the group allocation.

TCR beta CDR3 regions were amplified from RNA transcripts. A first-round RT-PCR of the TCR CDR3 used the HTBI primer set with the Qiagen OneStep RT-PCR kit. A second multiplex PCR round built the libraries, followed by size selection and purification. Sequencing of the libraries was done on an Illumina HiSeq2000 using paired-end 100 bp reads. The source study handled its data this way. SOAPnuke was used to process the raw data, throwing out any read that contained adapters or uncalled bases, had a mean Phred below 15, or lacked an exact constant-primer or identifier match. High-quality paired reads were merged using COPE v1.2.5, and each unique nucleotide sequence was defined as a clonotype. MiTCR v1.1 was used to align clonotypes to the IMGT TRBV, TRBD and TRBJ reference segments. Only V-J combinations with frequency above 0.0001, covering about 99% of repertoires, were analysed. The TCS score was defined as the ratio of F50 (clonal expansion) to E x V (chaos), calculated using BLOSUM62-based TCRdist between CDR3 peptides within each V-J. Welch's t-statistics and random forest reduced just over 500 V-J features to about 12, which were used in a naive Bayes classifier (R e1071). Starting from the raw public reads, TCRdb applied fastp trimming at Q25, assembled clones with MiXCR and retained in-frame beta chains. Each CDR3 protein gets just one entry, which takes the most common genes and DNA from the rows behind it. TCRdb's processing, not the authors' own work, is the source of the V and J calls. A total of approximately 420,000 distinct CDR3 sequences appear in this sample, about 16% of them only once. About 31% of the sample goes to the ten largest clones.

After removal of 3 bases from V and 15 bases from J, the junction retains 9 bases not matched to a gene. From its cysteine to its phenylalanine, the CDR3 spans 13 amino acids. The only DNA kept is the CDR3, 39 bases in frame from the first base. Taken from the germline V gene, the CDR1 and CDR2 loops are KGHDR and SFDVKD. Stable Graves' hyperthyroidism was defined as no progression to ophthalmopathy during 18 months of follow-up. The hyperthyroidism patients were between 18 and 65 years old and newly diagnosed, with a disease duration of less than 2 months. The study excluded patients with uncontrolled infections, other autoimmune diseases, pregnancy or lactation. Clinical symptoms, serum thyroxine and TRAb, thyroid ultrasound, and orbital computed tomography formed the basis for the diagnoses. PBMCs were isolated from approximately 10 ml of fresh peripheral blood by Ficoll-Paque density gradient centrifugation. Total RNA was extracted using Trizol reagent, and RNA quality was assessed on an Agilent 2100 Bioanalyzer.

This sequence originates from a woman under 40 with Graves' hyperthyroidism. The sequencing input was blood. The chain employs TRBV24-1 and TRBJ2-1; 8 bases in the junction line up with TRBD2. The DNA is TGTGCCACCAGTGATGGTATTAGCGGGGAGGGGTTCTTC. Translation gives CATSDGISGEGFF.